This T cell receptor (beta chain) is drawn from a study of cytomegalovirus exposure and HLA in healthy donors. V lost 5 bases, J lost 5 bases, and 13 bases lay in between. Germline V gene sequence: CDR1 SEHNR, CDR2 FQNEAQ (reference sequence). CDR3 length equals 13 residues. 13 Jbeta primers and 60 Vbeta primers were used for the PCR. Here immunoSEQ multiplex PCR was the method, and the copy in TCRdb shows in-frame clones only, minus some. The table lists about 120,000 clones, about 68% of them singletons. Material: PBMCs. The chain is built from TRBV7-9 and TRBJ2-7, with D possibly TRBD2 on 6 matching bases. The TCR sequence derives from a woman aged 45-65 years in good health and CMV-seropositive. The CDR3 is CASSPGVGDEQYF. DNA of the CDR3: TGTGCCAGCAGCCCGGGGGTTGGGGACGAGCAGTACTTC. Using reference TRBV7-9 and TRBJ2-7 for the parts outside the CDR3, the full variable domain is DTGVSQNPRHKITKRGQNVTFRCDPISEHNRLYWYRQTLGQGPEFLTYFQNEAQLEKSRLLSDRFSAERPKGSFSTLEIQRTEQGDSAMYLCASSPGVGDEQYFGPGTRLTVT.